This is a list of T cell receptor beta chains from one sample in a study of human T cells and chemical hapten exposure. One entry per CDR3 protein results from TCRdb running MiXCR on the RACE reads. The sample yields roughly 150,000 distinct CDR3 sequences, about 10% seen once. Here the sequenced sample was whole blood, taken in connection with sensitization to the hapten diphenylcyclopropenone (DPC). Source of these receptors: a woman between 50 and 59 years old with alopecia areata. Some clones in this sample may be carry-over from other donors' samples. The CDR3 runs from the conserved cysteine through the conserved F or W. The order of the fields is J gene, clone size, V gene, CDR3 protein. Some rows mark clone size as missing; the rest say once, few, many or name a class of expanded clone.

>TRBJ1-1|.|TRBV14
CARVGGWSDTEAFF
>TRBJ2-1|.|TRBV6-5
CASSYSGTGNEQFF
>TRBJ2-5|.|TRBV7-2
CASKRGGTGLLGETQYF
>TRBJ2-3|few|TRBV10-1
CASSESPGAHTDTQYF
>TRBJ2-1|.|TRBV3-1
CASRPSGSMDEQFF
>TRBJ2-2|.|TRBV2
CASSEVGTDTGELFF
>TRBJ2-7|.|TRBV4-3
CASSRSQGAPYEQYF
>TRBJ2-1|few|TRBV7-3
CASSPGSSGIGEQFF
>TRBJ1-2|many|TRBV28
CASSPPRGNYGYTF
>TRBJ2-4|many|TRBV18
CASSPTTPGTSGPAKNIQYF
>TRBJ1-5|.|TRBV20-1
CSATLGGRQPQHF
>TRBJ2-1|.|TRBV12-3/TRBV12-4
CASSLPSLQFNEQFF
>TRBJ1-2|few|TRBV29-1
CSVDGSRNYGYTF
>TRBJ2-6|.|TRBV19
CASSTRTASEANVLTF
>TRBJ1-2|.|TRBV9
CASSPDILRGYGYTF
>TRBJ2-7|many|TRBV12-3/TRBV12-4
CASTGTQEQYF
>TRBJ2-1|.|TRBV7-2
CASSPRTHNEQFF
>TRBJ2-1|.|TRBV29-1
CSVPPASGIKTYNEQFF
>TRBJ1-1|.|TRBV6-1
CASTGEAFF
>TRBJ2-2|few|TRBV7-6
CACKLGLADGELFF
>TRBJ2-3|.|TRBV12-3/TRBV12-4
CASRPGPADTQYF
>TRBJ1-6|few|TRBV30
CAWSVPGLNSPLHF
>TRBJ2-1|.|TRBV9
CASSVPSLAASYNEQFF
>TRBJ1-2|.|TRBV19
CASSSGTGTYGYTF
>TRBJ2-7|.|TRBV29-1
CSAGTGSYEQYF
>TRBJ1-1|.|TRBV30
CAWTPGLLNTEAFF
>TRBJ2-7|.|TRBV29-1
CSVEGQGAYEQYF
>TRBJ2-3|many|TRBV6-2/TRBV6-3
CASSYQGPTDTQYF
>TRBJ2-1|few|TRBV11-2
CASSPSGRSSNEQFF
>TRBJ2-5|.|TRBV7-9
CASSSLSGRGETQYF
>TRBJ2-5|.|TRBV2
CASGGGRGSKETQYF
>TRBJ2-1|.|TRBV3-1
CASSELAGTYNEQFF
>TRBJ1-1|.|TRBV11-2
CASSRLTGMGTEAFF
>TRBJ2-5|few|TRBV20-1
CSARDLERETRTETQYF
>TRBJ2-7|many|TRBV27
CASSWGYEQYF
>TRBJ2-5|many|TRBV4-3
CASSQEAQGDETQYF
>TRBJ1-4|many|TRBV7-8
CASSFYSRDRNEKLFF
>TRBJ2-3|.|TRBV6-6
CASSYPRGDRGKDTQYF
>TRBJ2-6|.|TRBV6-6
CASRRQDSGANVLTF
>TRBJ2-7|many|TRBV9
CASSVGLAGPSSYEQYF
>TRBJ2-7|few|TRBV6-4
CASSDYIAGACYEQYF
>TRBJ1-3|.|TRBV15
CATSQAVPSVGWKHHIYF
>TRBJ1-2|few|TRBV13
CASSLVGQRGYTF
>TRBJ2-1|many|TRBV30
CACLSGRADEQFF
>TRBJ2-7|few|TRBV28
CASSPPPAYEQYF
>TRBJ2-7|few|TRBV6-6
CASSYGSLADPYEQYF